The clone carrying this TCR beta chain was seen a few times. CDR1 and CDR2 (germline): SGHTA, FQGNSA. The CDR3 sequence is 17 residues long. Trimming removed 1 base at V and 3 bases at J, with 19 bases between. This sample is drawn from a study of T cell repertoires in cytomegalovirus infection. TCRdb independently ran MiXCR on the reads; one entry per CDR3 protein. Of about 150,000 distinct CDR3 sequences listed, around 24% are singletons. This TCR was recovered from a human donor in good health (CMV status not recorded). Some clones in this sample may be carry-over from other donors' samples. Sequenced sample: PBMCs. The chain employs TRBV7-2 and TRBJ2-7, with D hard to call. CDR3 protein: CASSLESVLDSLYEQYF. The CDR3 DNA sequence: TGTGCCAGCAGCTTAGAATCCGTTCTCGACTCCCTCTACGAGCAGTACTTC.